The sequence of this TCR beta chain was determined in a study of brain metastases from non-small cell lung cancer. The ends lost 3 bases at V and 7 bases at J; junction bases unmatched: 13. The V gene's germline CDR1 is SNHLY and CDR2 FYNNEI. The CDR3 runs to 16 residues. Here immunoSEQ multiplex PCR was the method, and the copy in TCRdb shows in-frame clones only, minus some. Of about 1,500 clones listed, roughly nine tenths are singletons. The sequencing sample was made of tumor-adjacent normal tissue. The rearrangement uses TRBV2 and TRBJ2-7, with 9 nucleotides matching TRBD2. This TCR came from a donor at least 40 years old with non-small cell lung cancer. CDR3: CASSDGAGGPFREQYF. For the CDR3, the DNA is TGTGCCAGCAGTGATGGTGCGGGGGGGCCTTTTAGAGAGCAGTACTTC.